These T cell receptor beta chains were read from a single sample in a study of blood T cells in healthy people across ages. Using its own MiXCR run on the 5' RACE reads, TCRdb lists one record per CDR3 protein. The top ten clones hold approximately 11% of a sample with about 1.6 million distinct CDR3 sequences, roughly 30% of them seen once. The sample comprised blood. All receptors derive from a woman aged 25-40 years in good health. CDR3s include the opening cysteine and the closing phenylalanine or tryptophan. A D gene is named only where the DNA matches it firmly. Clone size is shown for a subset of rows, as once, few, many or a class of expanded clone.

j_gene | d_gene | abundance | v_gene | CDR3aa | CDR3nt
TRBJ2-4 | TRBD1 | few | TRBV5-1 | CASSTGQDDFLAKNIQYF | TGCGCCAGCAGCACTGGACAGGACGACTTTCTAGCCAAAAACATTCAGTACTTC
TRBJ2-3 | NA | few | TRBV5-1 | CASSKLTSPHTDTQYF | TGCGCCAGCAGCAAACTCACTAGTCCCCACACAGATACGCAGTATTTT
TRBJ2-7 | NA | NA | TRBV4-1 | CARSQAQATYEQYF | TGCGCCCGCAGCCAAGCCCAGGCTACCTACGAGCAGTACTTC
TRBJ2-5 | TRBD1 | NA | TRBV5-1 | CASSRDRGVETQYF | TGCGCCAGCAGCCGGGACAGGGGAGTGGAGACCCAGTACTTC
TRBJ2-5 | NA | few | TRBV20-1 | CSAREGALETQYF | TGCAGTGCTAGGGAGGGGGCCTTAGAGACCCAGTACTTC
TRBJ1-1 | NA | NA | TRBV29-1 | CSVVLGVEAFF | TGCAGCGTTGTACTGGGGGTTGAAGCTTTCTTT
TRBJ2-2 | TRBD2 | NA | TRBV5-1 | CASSLASGGDTGELFF | TGCGCCAGCAGCTTGGCCAGCGGGGGGGACACCGGGGAGCTGTTTTTT
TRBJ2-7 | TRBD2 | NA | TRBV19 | CASSELAGGNSYEQYF | TGTGCCAGTAGCGAACTAGCGGGGGGCAACTCCTACGAGCAGTACTTC
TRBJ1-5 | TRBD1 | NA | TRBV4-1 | CASSQGPGQGMHQPQHF | TGCGCCAGCAGCCAAGGCCCGGGACAGGGGATGCATCAGCCCCAGCATTTT
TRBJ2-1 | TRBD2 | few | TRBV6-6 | CASSLGTSGAHEQFF | TGTGCCAGCAGCCTAGGGACTAGCGGGGCTCATGAGCAGTTCTTC
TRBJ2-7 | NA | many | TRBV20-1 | CSARAQGPYEQYF | TGCAGTGCTAGAGCGCAGGGACCCTACGAGCAGTACTTC
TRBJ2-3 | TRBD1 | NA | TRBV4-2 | CASSPLTSGTDLTDTQYF | TGTGCCAGCAGCCCGCTGACTTCCGGGACAGATCTCACAGATACGCAGTATTTT
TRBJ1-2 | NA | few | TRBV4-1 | CASSQDGNGYTF | TGCGCCAGCAGCCAAGACGGGAATGGCTACACCTTC
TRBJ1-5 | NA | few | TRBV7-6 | CASSLVSGNQPQHF | TGTGCCAGCAGCTTAGTCTCTGGAAATCAGCCCCAGCATTTT
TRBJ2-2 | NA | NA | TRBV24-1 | CATRRGTGELFF | TGTGCCACCAGGAGGGGGACCGGGGAGCTGTTTTTT
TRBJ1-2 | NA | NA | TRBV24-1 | CAIQTGEHYGYTF | TGTGCCATTCAAACCGGGGAGCACTATGGCTACACCTTC
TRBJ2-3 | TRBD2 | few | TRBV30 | CAWSAGTSGTMDTQYF | TGTGCCTGGAGTGCCGGGACTAGCGGGACGATGGATACGCAGTATTTT
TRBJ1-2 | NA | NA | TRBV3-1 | CASSQGREGGYTF | TGTGCCAGCAGCCAAGGTCGAGAAGGGGGCTACACCTTC
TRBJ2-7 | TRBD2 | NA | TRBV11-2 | CAGSIPFRGLGEQYF | TGTGCCGGCAGCATCCCTTTCCGGGGACTAGGGGAGCAGTACTTC
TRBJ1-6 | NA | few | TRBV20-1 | CSARVGANNSPLHF | TGCAGTGCTAGAGTTGGGGCCAATAATTCACCCCTCCACTTT
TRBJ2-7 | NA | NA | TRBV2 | CASFPLRGIYEQYF | TGTGCCAGTTTCCCCCTTCGCGGAATCTACGAGCAGTACTTC
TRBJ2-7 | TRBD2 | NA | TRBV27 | CASSQGGTSSPYEQYF | TGTGCCAGCAGCCAGGGGGGGACTAGCTCCCCCTACGAGCAGTACTTC
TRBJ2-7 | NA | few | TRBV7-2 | CASSSGPVPYEQYF | TGTGCCAGCAGCTCGGGACCTGTCCCCTACGAGCAGTACTTC
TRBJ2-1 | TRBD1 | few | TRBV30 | CARRQGSYNEQFF | TGTGCCCGGCGACAGGGGTCCTACAATGAGCAGTTCTTC
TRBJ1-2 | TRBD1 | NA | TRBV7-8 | CASSFPGQGANDGYTF | TGTGCCAGCAGCTTTCCCGGACAGGGGGCGAACGATGGCTACACCTTC
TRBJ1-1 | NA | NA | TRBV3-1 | CASSPALGRGDTEAFF | TGTGCCAGCAGCCCTGCCCTCGGACGGGGGGACACTGAAGCTTTCTTT
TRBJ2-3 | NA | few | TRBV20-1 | CSATPRVDTQYF | TGCAGTGCTACCCCCCGAGTAGATACGCAGTATTTT
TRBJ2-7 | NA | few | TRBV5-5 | CASSSYPGSGEQYF | TGTGCCAGCAGCTCGTATCCCGGGTCCGGCGAGCAGTACTTC
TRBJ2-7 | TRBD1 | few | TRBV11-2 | CASSLERTGGNEQYF | TGTGCCAGCAGCTTAGAAAGGACAGGGGGGAACGAGCAGTACTTC
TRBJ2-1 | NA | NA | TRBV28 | CASRVSMGEQFF | TGTGCCAGCCGGGTTTCGATGGGTGAGCAGTTCTTC
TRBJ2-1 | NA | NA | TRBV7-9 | CASSLAVAARSYNEQFF | TGTGCCAGCAGCTTAGCGGTAGCGGCCCGCTCCTACAATGAACAGTTCTTC
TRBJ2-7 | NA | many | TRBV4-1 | CASSQEFPGTAYEQYF | TGCGCCAGCAGCCAAGAATTTCCGGGGACGGCCTACGAGCAGTACTTC
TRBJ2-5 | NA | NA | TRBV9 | CASSVGVADTETQYF | TGTGCCAGCAGCGTAGGGGTAGCGGATACGGAGACCCAGTACTTC
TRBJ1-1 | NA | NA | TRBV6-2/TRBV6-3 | CASSGSRPRGDTEAFF | TGTGCCAGCAGTGGGTCAAGGCCGAGGGGGGACACTGAAGCTTTCTTT
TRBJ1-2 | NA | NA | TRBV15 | CATSRGTPRADGYTF | TGTGCCACCAGCAGAGGAACCCCCCGGGCGGATGGCTACACCTTC
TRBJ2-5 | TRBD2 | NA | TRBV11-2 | CASSLVSTSGGLGTQYF | TGTGCCAGCAGCTTAGTTTCGACTAGCGGGGGCCTTGGGACCCAGTACTTC
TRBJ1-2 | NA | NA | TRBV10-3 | CAISELEGVSYGYTF | TGTGCCATCAGTGAGCTGGAGGGAGTCAGCTATGGCTACACCTTC
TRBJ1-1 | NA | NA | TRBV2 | CASTIQGTLNTEAFF | TGTGCCAGCACCATCCAGGGGACCCTGAACACTGAAGCTTTCTTT